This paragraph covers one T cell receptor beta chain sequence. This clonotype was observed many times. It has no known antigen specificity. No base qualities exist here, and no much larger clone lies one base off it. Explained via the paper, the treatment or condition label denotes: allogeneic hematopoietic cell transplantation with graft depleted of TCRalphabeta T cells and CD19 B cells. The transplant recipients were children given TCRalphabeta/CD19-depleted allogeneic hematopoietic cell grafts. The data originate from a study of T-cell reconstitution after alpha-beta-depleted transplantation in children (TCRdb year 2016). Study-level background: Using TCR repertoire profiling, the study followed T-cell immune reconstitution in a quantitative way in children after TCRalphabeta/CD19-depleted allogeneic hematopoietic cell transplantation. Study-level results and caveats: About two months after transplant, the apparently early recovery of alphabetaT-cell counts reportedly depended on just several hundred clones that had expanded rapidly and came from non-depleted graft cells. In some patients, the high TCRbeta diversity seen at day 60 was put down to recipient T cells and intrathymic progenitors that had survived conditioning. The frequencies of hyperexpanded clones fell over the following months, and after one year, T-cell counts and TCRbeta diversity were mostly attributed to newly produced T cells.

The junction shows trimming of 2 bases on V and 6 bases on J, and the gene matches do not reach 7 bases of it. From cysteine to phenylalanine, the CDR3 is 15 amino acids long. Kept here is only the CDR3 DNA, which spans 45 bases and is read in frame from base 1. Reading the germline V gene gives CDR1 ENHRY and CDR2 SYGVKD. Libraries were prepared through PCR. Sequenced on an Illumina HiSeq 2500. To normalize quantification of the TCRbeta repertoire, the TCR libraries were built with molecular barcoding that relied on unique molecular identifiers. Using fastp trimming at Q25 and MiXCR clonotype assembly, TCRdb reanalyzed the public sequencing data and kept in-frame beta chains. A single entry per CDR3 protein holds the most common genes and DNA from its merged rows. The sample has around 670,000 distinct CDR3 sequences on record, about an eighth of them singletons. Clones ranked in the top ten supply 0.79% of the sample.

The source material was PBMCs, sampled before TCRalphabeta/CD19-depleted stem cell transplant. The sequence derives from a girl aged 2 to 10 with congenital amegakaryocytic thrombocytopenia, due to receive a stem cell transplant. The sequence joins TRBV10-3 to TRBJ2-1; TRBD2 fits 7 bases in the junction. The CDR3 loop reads CAISEGGSLTNEQFF. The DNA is TGTGCCATCAGTGAGGGCGGGAGCCTAACCAATGAGCAGTTCTTC.